The next 14 T cell receptor beta chains were all read from a single sample in a study of cytomegalovirus exposure and HLA in healthy donors. PCR used 60 Vbeta primers and 13 Jbeta primers. Profiled with immunoSEQ multiplex PCR; TCRdb holds only in-frame clones, not every one. The repertoire table contains 100,000 to 150,000 clones. Sample: PBMCs. The receptors here all came from a man aged 25 to 40 in good health and CMV-seronegative.

The gene calls are TRBV29-1 and TRBJ1-5, with D unclear. The V end was cut by 7 bases, the J end by 0 bases, with 16 bases between. Germline V gene sequence: CDR1 SQVTM, CDR2 ANQGSEA. This CDR3 has 15 amino acids. For the CDR3, the DNA is TGCAGCGCCCAACTAGACCTGGATAGCAATCAGCCCCAGCATTTT. This translates into CSAQLDLDSNQPQHF.

The chain employs TRBV7-2 and TRBJ2-5; TRBD2 agrees at 10 bases. V lost 3 bases and J lost 11; bases outside the gene matches: 3. This CDR3 is built from 12 residues. The germline V gene encodes CDR1 SGHTA and CDR2 FQGNSA. The CDR3 loop reads CASSFVAGGQYF. The CDR3 region has the DNA TGTGCCAGCAGCTTCGTAGCGGGAGGACAGTACTTC.

This chain connects TRBV19 to TRBJ1-1, with unresolved D. CDR3 length: 16 residues. V lost 3 bases and J lost 4, with 18 bases in between. Germline V gives CDR1 LNHDA, CDR2 SQIVND (reference sequence). The CDR3 sequence is CASSIRGGLRGTEAFF. The DNA of the CDR3 is TGTGCCAGTAGTATCAGAGGCGGCCTACGCGGCACTGAAGCTTTCTTT.

V gene TRBV4-1 combines with J gene TRBJ2-5; the match to TRBD2 covers 9 bases. Germline-derived CDR1 and CDR2 are MGHRA and YSYEKL. The CDR3 covers 16 residues. Losses at the gene ends were 3 bases for V and 3 bases for J; bases not matched to a gene: 8. As DNA, the CDR3 is TGCGCCAGCAGCCAGGGCGGGAGGGCCGGCGAAGAGACCCAGTACTTC. Amino acid sequence: CASSQGGRAGEETQYF.

V is TRBV27 and J is TRBJ2-1; tentative D call: TRBD2 (6 bases). Trimming pared 5 bases from V and 3 bases from J, leaving 26 bases between. CDR1 and CDR2 from the germline V gene are MNHEY and SMNVEV (reference sequence). CDR3 size: 19 residues. CDR3 DNA sequence: TGTGCCAGCAGTCTTACGCAATATGGAGCGGAGGGCCTCTACAATGAGCAGTTCTTC. Translating it yields CASSLTQYGAEGLYNEQFF.

The gene calls are TRBV2 and TRBJ1-3; no reliable D call. This CDR3 is 13 amino acids long. Germline V gene lookup returns CDR1 SNHLY and CDR2 FYNNEI. The V gene lost 5 bases and the J gene lost 6 bases, with 11 bases spanning the gap. The chain's CDR3 is CASSRGQVNTIYF. In nucleotides, the CDR3 is TGTGCCAGCAGTCGCGGCCAAGTAAACACCATATATTTT.

The rearrangement uses TRBV11-3 and TRBJ2-2; weak D call: TRBD1 (6 bases). Germline loops: CDR1 SGHNT, CDR2 YENEEA. The V end was cut by 5 bases, the J end by 2 bases, with 12 bases between. The CDR3 spans 15 residues. As DNA, the CDR3 is TGTGCCAGCAGCGCCGGGACACTCAACACCGGGGAGCTGTTTTTT. It translates to CASSAGTLNTGELFF.

The chain is built from TRBV10-3 and TRBJ2-1; 16 nucleotides line up with TRBD2. With 6 bases clipped from V and 10 bases from J, the junction kept 6 bases outside the gene matches. Germline V gene data show CDR1 as ENHRY and CDR2 as SYGVKD. This CDR3 contains 15 residues. CDR3 loop: CAISMGLAGGGEQFF. The CDR3 DNA follows: TGTGCCATCAGCATGGGACTAGCGGGAGGGGGGGAGCAGTTCTTC.

The chain employs TRBV7-9 and TRBJ1-1; D ambiguous. Trimming pared 5 bases from V and 8 bases from J, leaving 18 bases between. Germline assignment: CDR1 SEHNR and CDR2 FQNEAQ (reference sequence). CDR3 length: 14 residues. CDR3 DNA sequence: TGTGCCAGCAGCGCCCTGGGCAGGCCGCTCGAAGCTTTCTTT. Translating gives CASSALGRPLEAFF.

This rearrangement joins TRBV5-1 to TRBJ2-6, with 12 bases matching TRBD2. CDR1 is SGHRS and CDR2 is YFSETQ in the germline V gene. The CDR3 covers 20 residues. The ends lost 0 bases at V and 4 bases at J; junction bases unmatched: 11. CDR3 coding DNA: TGCGCCAGCAGCTTGGCAGTCCTAGCGGGAGGGCCAGAGGGGGCCAACGTCCTGACTTTC. It codes for CASSLAVLAGGPEGANVLTF.

The chain combines TRBV6-1 with TRBJ2-6; D perhaps matches TRBD1 (7 bases). From germline, CDR1 is MNHNS and CDR2 SASEGT. The CDR3 totals 15 residues. V dropped 6 bases and J dropped 2 bases, with 11 bases sitting between them. The CDR3 nucleotides are TGTGCCAGCAGCGACAGGGAGGCTGGGGCCAACGTCCTGACTTTC. It encodes CASSDREAGANVLTF.

The chain recombines TRBV11-2 with TRBJ2-7; 10 bases map to TRBD2. The CDR3 contains 16 residues. Trimming took 3 bases from V and 5 from J; bases not matched to a gene: 10. CDR1 is SGHAT and CDR2 is FQNNGV in the germline V gene. This CDR3 is CASSFPGTSASNEQYF. CDR3 bases: TGTGCCAGCAGCTTCCCCGGGACTAGCGCCAGTAACGAGCAGTACTTC.

V is TRBV27 and J is TRBJ2-5, with D perhaps matching TRBD1 (6 bases). CDR3 size: 13 residues. In germline, CDR1 is MNHEY, CDR2 SMNVEV (reference sequence). V gave up 6 bases and J gave up 2 bases, with 10 bases separating them. CDR3 nucleotides: TGTGCCAGCAGGGGGGCGAAACAAGAGACCCAGTACTTC. This translates into CASRGAKQETQYF.

V is TRBV7-2 and J is TRBJ2-7; D ambiguous. The CDR3 is made up of 14 amino acids. Trimming cost V 5 bases and J 5 bases, with 16 bases left between them. The germline CDR1 and CDR2 sequences are SGHTA and FQGNSA. The CDR3 is CASSPAPGSDEQYF. The CDR3 DNA follows: TGTGCCAGCAGCCCCGCCCCCGGTTCCGACGAGCAGTACTTC. Drawing the rest from reference TRBV7-2 and TRBJ2-7, the complete variable domain is GAGVSQSPSNKVTEKGKDVELRCDPISGHTALYWYRQSLGQGLEFLIYFQGNSAPDKSGLPSDRFSAERTGGSVSTLTIQRTQQEDSAVYLCASSPAPGSDEQYFGPGTRLTVT.